This TCR beta chain was obtained from a study of shared clonotypes between healthy human individuals. The study, taken as a whole, reports: Clonotype sharing among donors likely depends on sequencing depth. Exclusively blood specimens were collected; tissue repertoires likely differ.

Naive CD4+ cells were CD45RA-selected; the remaining cells were memory. Each replicate PCR on the sorted subsets used 200 to 250 ng DNA (approximately 33,000 T cell genomes). Libraries were prepared by immunoSEQ multiplex PCR; TCRdb keeps only in-frame clonotypes and omits some of them. The sample consists of some 2.1 million clones, 90% to 95% of them appearing once. Remarks on this clone: Antigen unknown. Within the sample, other DNA sequences also encode this same CDR3.

V lost 6 bases and J 0 bases, leaving 5 bases between the germline ends. The CDR3 length is 12 residues. The germline CDR1 and CDR2 sequences are MDHEN and SYDVKM. The clonotype was recovered from a man in his late teens or twenties in good health. Specimen: naive CD4+ T cells sorted from blood. As to subset: CD45RA+ positively selected. The chain is built from TRBV28 and TRBJ1-1; D call uncertain. CDR3 nucleotides: TGTGCCAGCAGGCTGCTGAACACTGAAGCTTTCTTT. It encodes CASRLLNTEAFF.